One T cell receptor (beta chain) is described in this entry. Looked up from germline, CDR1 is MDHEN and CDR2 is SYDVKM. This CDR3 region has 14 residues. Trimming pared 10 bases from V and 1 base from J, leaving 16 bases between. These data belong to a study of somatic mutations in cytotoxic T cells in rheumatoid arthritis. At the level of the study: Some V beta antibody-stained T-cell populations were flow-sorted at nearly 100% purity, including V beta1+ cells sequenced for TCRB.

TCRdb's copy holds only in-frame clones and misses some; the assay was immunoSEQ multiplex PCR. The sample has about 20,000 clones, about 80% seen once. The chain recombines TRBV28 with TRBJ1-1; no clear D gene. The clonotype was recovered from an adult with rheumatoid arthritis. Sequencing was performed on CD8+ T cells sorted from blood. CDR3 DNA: TGTGCCACCCGCCGGGAGGGTACGAACACTGAAGCTTTCTTT. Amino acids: CATRREGTNTEAFF.